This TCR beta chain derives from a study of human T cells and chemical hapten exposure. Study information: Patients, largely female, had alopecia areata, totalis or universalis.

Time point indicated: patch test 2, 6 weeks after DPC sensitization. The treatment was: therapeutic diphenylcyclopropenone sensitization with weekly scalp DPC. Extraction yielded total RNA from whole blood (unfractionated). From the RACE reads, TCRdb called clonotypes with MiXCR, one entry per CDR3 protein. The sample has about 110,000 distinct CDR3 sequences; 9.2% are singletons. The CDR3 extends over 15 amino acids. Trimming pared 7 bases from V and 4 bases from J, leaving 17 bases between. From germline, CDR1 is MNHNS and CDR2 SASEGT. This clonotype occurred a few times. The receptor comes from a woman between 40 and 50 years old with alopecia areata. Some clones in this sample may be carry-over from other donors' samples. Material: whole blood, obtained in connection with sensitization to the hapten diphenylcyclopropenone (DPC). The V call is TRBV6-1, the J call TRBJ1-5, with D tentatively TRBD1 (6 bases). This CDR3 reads CASTSQGIGNQPQHF. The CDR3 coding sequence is TGTGCCAGCACCTCGCAGGGGATTGGAAATCAGCCCCAGCATTTT.